This TCR beta chain comes out of a study of cytomegalovirus exposure and HLA in healthy donors. This CDR3 has 16 residues. CDR1 SEHNR and CDR2 FQNEAQ come from the germline V gene (reference sequence). V trimming: 1 base; J trimming: 4 bases; junction bases outside the gene matches: 8. Primers for the PCR totalled 60 Vbeta and 13 Jbeta. Using immunoSEQ multiplex PCR, the repertoire was profiled, and TCRdb retains in-frame clones only, with some absent. Of over 150,000 clones listed, 70% to 90% are singletons. General study points: According to a later analysis, most TCR beta chains associated with CMV appeared HLA-restricted.

As concerns this clone: Its antigen remains unidentified.

The sample consisted of PBMCs. The chain couples TRBV7-9 to TRBJ2-5, with 8 bases that match TRBD2. This sequence was found in a man aged 25 to 45 in good health and CMV-seropositive. The CDR3 region is CASSLGLAPSGETQYF. The CDR3 coding sequence is TGTGCCAGCAGCTTAGGACTAGCGCCGTCCGGAGAGACCCAGTACTTC.